The clone carrying this T cell receptor beta chain showed up many times. The CDR3 extends over 14 amino acids. Trimming pared 0 bases from V and 8 bases from J, leaving 12 bases between. Preparation of the TCRbeta library was carried out with unique molecular identifiers. One entry per CDR3 protein, called by TCRdb with MiXCR from the PCR reads. The sample has roughly 180,000 distinct CDR3 sequences; 14% to 15% are singletons. The sample is drawn from a study of T-cell reconstitution after alpha-beta-depleted transplantation in children. V usage is TRBV12-3 or TRBV12-4 and J usage is TRBJ2-3; possibly TRBD2 for D (6 bases). This sequence originates from a human donor who donated a stem cell graft to a child with acute lymphoblastic leukemia. The sample here was PBMCs from the stem cell graft donor, taken from the stem cell graft. In DNA, the CDR3 is TGTGCCAGCAGTTTAGCGGGAGGAGTCCGTACGCAGTATTTT. This codes for CASSLAGGVRTQYF.